This entry features one T cell receptor (beta chain) sequence. This record comes from a study of breast tumors, draining lymph nodes, adjacent tissues. The CDR3 totals 14 residues. Germline CDR1 MNHEY, CDR2 SVGAGI. Trimming cost V 6 bases and J 1 base; bases outside gene matches: 2. TCRdb independently ran MiXCR on the multiplex PCR reads; one entry per CDR3 protein. The sample has 200,000 to 250,000 distinct CDR3 sequences; nearly 35% are singletons. Breast cancer patients provided tissue from their axillary draining lymph nodes. This TCR was recovered from a female donor with breast cancer. Some clones in this sample may be carry-over from other donors' samples. Source material: axillary lymph node tissue. V and J are TRBV6-5 and TRBJ1-3; 8 bases are a match to TRBD1. The CDR3 DNA reads as TGTGCCAGCAGCGGACAGGGTTCTGGAAACACCATATATTTT. Amino acid sequence: CASSGQGSGNTIYF.